This T cell receptor beta chain appears in the sequencing data of a study of cytomegalovirus exposure and HLA in healthy donors. General study findings and limits: Using the classifier, cytomegalovirus status was reportedly diagnosed with high specificity and sensitivity.

The germline V gene encodes CDR1 SGHTA and CDR2 FQGNSA. Trimming removed 2 bases from V and 2 bases from J, with 10 bases in between. The CDR3 has 14 residues. With regard to this clone: Its target is not known.

The PCR employed 60 Vbeta primers together with 13 Jbeta primers. Generated by immunoSEQ multiplex PCR, the TCRdb table keeps only in-frame clones and is missing some. Of approximately 150,000 clones listed, roughly 80% are singletons. The genes are TRBV7-2 and TRBJ2-7; D gene uncertain. The receptor comes from a woman in her thirties in good health and CMV-seronegative. The source material was PBMCs. This chain's CDR3 is CASSLLPHTYEQYF. CDR3 sequence (DNA): TGTGCCAGCAGCTTACTGCCACACACCTACGAGCAGTACTTC.